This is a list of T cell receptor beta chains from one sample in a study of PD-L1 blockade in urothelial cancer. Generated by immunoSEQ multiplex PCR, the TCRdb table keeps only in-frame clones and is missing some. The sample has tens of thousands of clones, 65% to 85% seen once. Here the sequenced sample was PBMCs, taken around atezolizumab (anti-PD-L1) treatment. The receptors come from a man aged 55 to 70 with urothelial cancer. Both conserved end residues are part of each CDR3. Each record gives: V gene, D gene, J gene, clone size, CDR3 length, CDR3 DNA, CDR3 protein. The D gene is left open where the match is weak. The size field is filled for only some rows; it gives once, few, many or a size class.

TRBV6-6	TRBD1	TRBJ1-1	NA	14	TGTGCCAGCAGCCAAAATGCAGGGGGCTTTGAAGCTTTCTTT	CASSQNAGGFEAFF
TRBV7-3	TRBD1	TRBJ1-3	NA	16	TGTGCCAGCAACCCTGACAGGGGCAGTTCTGGAAACACCATATATTTT	CASNPDRGSSGNTIYF
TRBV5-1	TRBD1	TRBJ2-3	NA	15	TGCGCCAGCAGCGAGACAGGGTATAGCACAGATACGCAGTATTTT	CASSETGYSTDTQYF
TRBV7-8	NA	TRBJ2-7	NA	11	TGTGCCAGCAGCACCGTTCCTTTGAGGTACTTC	CASSTVPLRYF
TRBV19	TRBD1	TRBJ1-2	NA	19	TGTGCCAGTAGTATCCTTTCTGGGACAGGGTCTTCTCTGCGGTATGGCTACACCTTC	CASSILSGTGSSLRYGYTF
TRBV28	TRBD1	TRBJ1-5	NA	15	TGTGCCAGCAGTGAGGGACAGGGGATCAATCAGCCCCAGCATTTT	CASSEGQGINQPQHF
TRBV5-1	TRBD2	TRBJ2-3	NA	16	TGCGCCAGCAGTTCTCGCCGGGGGGGCCTGGCAGATACGCAGTATTTT	CASSSRRGGLADTQYF
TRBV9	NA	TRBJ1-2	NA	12	TGTGCCAGCAACAGGGCAAACTATGGCTACACCTTC	CASNRANYGYTF
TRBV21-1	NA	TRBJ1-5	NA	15	TGTGCCAGCAGCCGGGGACAGGGGGGCAATCAGCCCCAGCATTTT	CASSRGQGGNQPQHF
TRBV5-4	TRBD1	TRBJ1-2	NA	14	TGTGCCAGCAGCTTGGGGGCAGGGGGTAATGGCTACACCTTC	CASSLGAGGNGYTF
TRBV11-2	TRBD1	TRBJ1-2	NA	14	TGTGCCAGCAGCTCACAGGGGACTAACTATGGCTACACCTTC	CASSSQGTNYGYTF
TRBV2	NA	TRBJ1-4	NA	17	TGTGCCAGCAGAGACAGGCAAGGGATCCCAGGAGATGAAAAACTGTTTTTT	CASRDRQGIPGDEKLFF
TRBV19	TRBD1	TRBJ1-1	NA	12	TGTGCCAGTGCGGACAGGTTCAGTGAAGCTTTCTTT	CASADRFSEAFF
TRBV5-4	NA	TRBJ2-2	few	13	TGTGCCAGCAGCTTCCCGAGGACCGGGGAGCTGTTTTTT	CASSFPRTGELFF
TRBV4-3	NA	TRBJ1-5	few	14	TGCGCCAGCAGCCAAGATCAGGGCAATCAGCCCCAGCATTTT	CASSQDQGNQPQHF
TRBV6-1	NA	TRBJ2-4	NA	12	TGTGCCAGCAGCCTGTCCCAAAACATTCAGTACTTC	CASSLSQNIQYF
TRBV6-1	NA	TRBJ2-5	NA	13	TGTGCCAGCTCCCCAGGGGACCAAGAGACCCAGTACTTC	CASSPGDQETQYF
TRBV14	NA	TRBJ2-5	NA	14	TGTGCCAGCAGCCCTGGAGTCGCCATAGAGACCCAGTACTTC	CASSPGVAIETQYF
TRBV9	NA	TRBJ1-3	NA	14	TGTGCCAGCAGCGTAGACCAGGGTGGAAACACCATATATTTT	CASSVDQGGNTIYF
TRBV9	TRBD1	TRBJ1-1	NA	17	TGTGCCAGCACCCCAACCGGGACAGGGCGTTTTGTTTCTGAAGCTTTCTTT	CASTPTGTGRFVSEAFF
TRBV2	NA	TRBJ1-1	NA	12	TGTGCCAGCAGTGAGGGAGGGGCCGAGGCTTTCTTT	CASSEGGAEAFF
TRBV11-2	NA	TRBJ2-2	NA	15	TGTGCCAGCAGCACCGCGGGGACAGTTGTCGGGGAGCTGTTTTTT	CASSTAGTVVGELFF
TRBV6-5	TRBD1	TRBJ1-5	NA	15	TGTGCCAGCAGCCCCGGGACAGGGGTAGGGCAGCCCCAGCATTTT	CASSPGTGVGQPQHF
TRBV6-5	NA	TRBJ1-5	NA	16	TGTGCCAGCAGTTCTACCTACAGGGCTAGCAATCAGCCCCAGCATTTT	CASSSTYRASNQPQHF
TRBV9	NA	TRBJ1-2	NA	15	TGTGCCAGCAGCGTAGAGGGCAGGGCTGACTATGGCTACACCTTC	CASSVEGRADYGYTF
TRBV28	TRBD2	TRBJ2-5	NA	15	TGTGCCAGCAGCCCCTCGGGGGGAGTTGGTATGGCCCAGTACTTC	CASSPSGGVGMAQYF
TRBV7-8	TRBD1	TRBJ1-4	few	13	TGTGCCAGCAGCGTAAGACAGGGGATGAAACTGTTTTTT	CASSVRQGMKLFF
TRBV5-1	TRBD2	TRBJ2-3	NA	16	TGCGCCAGCAGCTTCGGGCGGGGGGGTGGAATAGATACGCAGTATTTT	CASSFGRGGGIDTQYF
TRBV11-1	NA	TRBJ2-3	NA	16	TGTGCCAGCAGCCCCCGGGGGATGACTAGCACAGATACGCAGTATTTT	CASSPRGMTSTDTQYF
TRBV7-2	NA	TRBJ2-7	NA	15	TGTGCCAGCAGCTTAGCTTTAGACAGATCCTACGAGCAGTACTTC	CASSLALDRSYEQYF
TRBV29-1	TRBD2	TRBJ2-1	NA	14	TGCAGCGCGTCGACTAGCGGGGGGGGCAATGAGCAGTTCTTC	CSASTSGGGNEQFF
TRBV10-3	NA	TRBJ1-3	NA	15	TGTGCCATCATCCCCCAGGGTACCTCTGGAAACACCATATATTTT	CAIIPQGTSGNTIYF
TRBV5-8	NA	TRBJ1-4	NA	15	TGTGCCAGCAGCTTAGACTTTTCAACTAATGAAAAACTGTTTTTT	CASSLDFSTNEKLFF
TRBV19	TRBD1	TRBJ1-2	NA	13	TGTGCCAGTACCCCGGACAGGTCCTATGGCTACACCTTC	CASTPDRSYGYTF
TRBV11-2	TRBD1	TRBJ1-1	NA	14	TGTGCCAGCAGCTTAGTCAGGGGGCTTACTGAAGCTTTCTTT	CASSLVRGLTEAFF
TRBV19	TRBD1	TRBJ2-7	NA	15	TGTGCCAGTAGTAGCGGGACAGGGGGTGGATACGAGCAGTACTTC	CASSSGTGGGYEQYF
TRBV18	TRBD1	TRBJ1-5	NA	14	TGTGCCAGCTCACCGGGACAGGCCTCTGGGCCCCAGCATTTT	CASSPGQASGPQHF
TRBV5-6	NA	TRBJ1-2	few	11	TGTGCCAGCAATTATGGGAGTGGCTACACCTTC	CASNYGSGYTF
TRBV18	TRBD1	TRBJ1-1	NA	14	TGTGCCAGCTCACGGACAGGGGAGAACACTGAAGCTTTCTTT	CASSRTGENTEAFF
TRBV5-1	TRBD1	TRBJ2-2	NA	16	TGCGCCAGCAGCTTGTCGGGACAGGGCGTAGCCGGGGAGCTGTTTTTT	CASSLSGQGVAGELFF
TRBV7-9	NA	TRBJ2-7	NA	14	TGTGCCAGCAGCTTAGTGGAGCCCTCCTACGAGCAGTACTTC	CASSLVEPSYEQYF
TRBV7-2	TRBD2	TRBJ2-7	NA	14	TGTGCCAGCAGCGAGGGACTAGTATCTGACGAGCAGTACTTC	CASSEGLVSDEQYF
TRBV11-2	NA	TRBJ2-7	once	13	TGTGCCAGCAGCCCGAGACTACCCTACGAGCAGTACTTC	CASSPRLPYEQYF
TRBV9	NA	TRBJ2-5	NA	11	TGTGCCAGCAGCCGGGAAGAGACCCAGTACTTC	CASSREETQYF
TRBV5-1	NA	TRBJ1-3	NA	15	TGCGCCAGCAGCTTGGTTTGGGGGCTCGGGAACACCATATATTTT	CASSLVWGLGNTIYF
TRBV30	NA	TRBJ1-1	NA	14	TGTGCCTGGAGTGCCGGACAGAGGAACACTGAAGCTTTCTTT	CAWSAGQRNTEAFF
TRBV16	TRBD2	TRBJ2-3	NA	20	TGTGCCAGCAGTACATTCGACCAAGTCCTAGCGGGAGAGAAAACAGATACGCAGTATTTT	CASSTFDQVLAGEKTDTQYF
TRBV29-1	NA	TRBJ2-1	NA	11	TGCAGCGTTGTTTACTTGTATGAGCAGTTCTTC	CSVVYLYEQFF
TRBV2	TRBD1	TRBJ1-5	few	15	TGTGCCAGCAGTCATATCCGGGACAGGGATCAGCCCCAGCATTTT	CASSHIRDRDQPQHF
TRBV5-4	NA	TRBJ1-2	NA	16	TGTGCCAGCAGCTTGGGGGGCGATAGAGCTAACTATGGCTACACCTTC	CASSLGGDRANYGYTF
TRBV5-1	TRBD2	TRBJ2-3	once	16	TGCGCCAGCAGCTTGTCCCCCACTAGCGCAAGAGATACGCAGTATTTT	CASSLSPTSARDTQYF
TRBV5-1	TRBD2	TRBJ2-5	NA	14	TGCGCCAGCAGCTTGAGCGGGAACCAAGAGACCCAGTACTTC	CASSLSGNQETQYF